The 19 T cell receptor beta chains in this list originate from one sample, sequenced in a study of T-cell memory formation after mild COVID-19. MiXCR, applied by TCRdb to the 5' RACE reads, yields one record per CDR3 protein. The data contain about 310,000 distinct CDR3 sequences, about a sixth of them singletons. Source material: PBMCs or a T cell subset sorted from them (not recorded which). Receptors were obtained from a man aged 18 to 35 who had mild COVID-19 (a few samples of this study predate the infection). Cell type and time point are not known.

DNA of the CDR3: TGCAGTGCTGGAAGCGGGGGGGATGGAGATACGCAGTATTTT. Translating it yields CSAGSGGDGDTQYF. This chain connects TRBV20-1 to TRBJ2-3, with 10 bases lining up with TRBD2. Trimming cost V 5 bases and J 5 bases; bases outside gene matches: 7. The germline gives CDR1 DFQATT, CDR2 SNEGSKA (reference sequence). The CDR3 has 14 amino acids.

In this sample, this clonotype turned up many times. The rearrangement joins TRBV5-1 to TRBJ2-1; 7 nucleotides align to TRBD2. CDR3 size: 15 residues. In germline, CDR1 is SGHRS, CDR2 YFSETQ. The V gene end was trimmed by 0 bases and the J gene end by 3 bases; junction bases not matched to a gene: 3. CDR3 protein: CASSLDGGNYNEQFF. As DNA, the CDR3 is TGCGCCAGCAGCTTGGACGGGGGGAACTACAATGAGCAGTTCTTC.

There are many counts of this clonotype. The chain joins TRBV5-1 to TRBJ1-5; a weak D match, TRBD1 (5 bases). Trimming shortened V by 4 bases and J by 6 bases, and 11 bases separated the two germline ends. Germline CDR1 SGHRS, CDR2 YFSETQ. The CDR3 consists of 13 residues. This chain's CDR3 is CASSGDPSQPQHF. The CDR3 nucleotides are TGCGCCAGCAGCGGGGACCCCAGTCAGCCCCAGCATTTT.

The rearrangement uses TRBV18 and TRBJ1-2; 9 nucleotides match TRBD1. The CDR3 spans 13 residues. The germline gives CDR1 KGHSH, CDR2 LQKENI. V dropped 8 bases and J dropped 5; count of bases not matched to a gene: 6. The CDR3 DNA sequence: TGTGCCAGCGGCCGACAGGGGGATTATGGCTACACCTTC. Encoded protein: CASGRQGDYGYTF.

The CDR3 nucleotides are TGTGCCAGCAGCGGGCAGGGGGCGCGGAATGAGCAGTTCTTC. The encoded protein is CASSGQGARNEQFF. The rearrangement links TRBV9 to TRBJ2-1, with TRBD1 identical over 8 bases. Germline V gene sequence: CDR1 SGDLS, CDR2 YYNGEE. The CDR3 consists of 14 residues. Germline trimming cut 3 bases from V and 7 bases from J; bases unmatched to any gene: 6.

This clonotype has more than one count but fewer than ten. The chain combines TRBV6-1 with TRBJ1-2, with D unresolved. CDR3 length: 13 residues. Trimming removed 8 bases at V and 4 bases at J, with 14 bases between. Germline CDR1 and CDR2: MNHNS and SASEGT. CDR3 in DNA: TGTGCCAGCTCCCGAGAACGTACCTATGGCTACACCTTC. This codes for CASSRERTYGYTF.

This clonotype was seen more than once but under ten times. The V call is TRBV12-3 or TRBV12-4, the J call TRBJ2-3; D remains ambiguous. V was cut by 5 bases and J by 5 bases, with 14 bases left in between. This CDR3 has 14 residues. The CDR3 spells CASSKPTYLDTQYF. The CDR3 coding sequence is TGTGCCAGCAGTAAGCCCACGTACTTAGATACGCAGTATTTT.

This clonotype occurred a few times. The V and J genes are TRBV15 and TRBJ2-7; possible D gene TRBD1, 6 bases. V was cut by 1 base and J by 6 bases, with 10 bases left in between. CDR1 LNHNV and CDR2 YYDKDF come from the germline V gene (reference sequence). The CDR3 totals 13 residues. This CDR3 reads CATSRADRGEQYV. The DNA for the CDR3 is TGTGCCACCAGCAGAGCGGACAGAGGCGAGCAGTACGTC.

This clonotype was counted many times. The CDR3 nucleotides are TGTGCCAGCAGCTTGGGTCCCCCCAGCAACACCGGGGAGCTGTTTTTT. This translates into CASSLGPPSNTGELFF. This chain connects TRBV5-6 to TRBJ2-2; D uncertain. The CDR3 consists of 16 residues. Germline loops: CDR1 SGHDT, CDR2 YYEEEE. Trimming took 0 bases from V and 2 from J, leaving 11 bases between them.

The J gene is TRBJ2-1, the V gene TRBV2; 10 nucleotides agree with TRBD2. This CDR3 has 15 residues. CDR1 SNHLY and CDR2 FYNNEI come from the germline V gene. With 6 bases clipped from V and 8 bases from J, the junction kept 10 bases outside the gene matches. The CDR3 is CASRDRSGGGYEQFF. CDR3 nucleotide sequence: TGTGCCAGCAGAGATCGCAGCGGGGGGGGCTATGAGCAGTTCTTC.

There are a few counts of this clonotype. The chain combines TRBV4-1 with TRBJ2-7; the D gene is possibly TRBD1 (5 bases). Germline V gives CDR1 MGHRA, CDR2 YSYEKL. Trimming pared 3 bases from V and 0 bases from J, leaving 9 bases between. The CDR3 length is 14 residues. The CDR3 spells CASSQRQSSYEQYV. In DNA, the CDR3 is TGCGCCAGCAGCCAGAGACAGAGCTCCTACGAGCAGTACGTC.

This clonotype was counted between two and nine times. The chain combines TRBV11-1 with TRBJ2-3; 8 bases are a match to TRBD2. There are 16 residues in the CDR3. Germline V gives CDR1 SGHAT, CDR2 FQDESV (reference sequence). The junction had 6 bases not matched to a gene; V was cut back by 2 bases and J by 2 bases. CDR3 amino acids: CASSLMSGGLTDTQYF. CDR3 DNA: TGTGCCAGCAGCTTAATGTCGGGGGGGCTCACAGATACGCAGTATTTT.

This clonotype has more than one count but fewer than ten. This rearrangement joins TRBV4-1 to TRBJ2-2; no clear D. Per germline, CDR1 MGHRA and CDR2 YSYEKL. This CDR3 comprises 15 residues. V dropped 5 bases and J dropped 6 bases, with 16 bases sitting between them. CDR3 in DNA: TGCGCCAGCAGCTCAGTGGTTGTACGCGCCGGGGAGCTGTTTTTT. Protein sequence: CASSSVVVRAGELFF.

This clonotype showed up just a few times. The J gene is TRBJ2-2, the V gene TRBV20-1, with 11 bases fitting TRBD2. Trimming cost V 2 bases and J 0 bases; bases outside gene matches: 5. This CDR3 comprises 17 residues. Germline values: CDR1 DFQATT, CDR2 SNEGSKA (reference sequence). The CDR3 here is CSARKPGLAANTGELFF. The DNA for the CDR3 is TGCAGTGCTAGAAAGCCGGGACTAGCGGCGAACACCGGGGAGCTGTTTTTT.

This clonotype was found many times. The CDR3 spells CASSSLTQGYGYTF. CDR3 coding DNA: TGTGCCAGCAGTTCTTTAACACAGGGATATGGCTACACCTTC. The gene calls are TRBV12-3 or TRBV12-4 and TRBJ1-2, with D possibly TRBD1 on 6 matching bases. The ends were cut back, 4 bases at V and 5 bases at J, with 14 bases in the middle. The CDR3 is made up of 14 amino acids.

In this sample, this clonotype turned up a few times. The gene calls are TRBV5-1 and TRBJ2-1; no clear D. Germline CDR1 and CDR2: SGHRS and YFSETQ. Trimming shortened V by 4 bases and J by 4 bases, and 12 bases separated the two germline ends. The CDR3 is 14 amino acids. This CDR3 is CASSLTITYNEQFF. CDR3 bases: TGCGCCAGCAGCCTGACAATCACGTACAATGAGCAGTTCTTC.

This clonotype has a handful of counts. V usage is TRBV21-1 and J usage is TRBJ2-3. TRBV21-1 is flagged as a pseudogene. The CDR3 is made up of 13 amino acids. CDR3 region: CASSRRDRYTQYF. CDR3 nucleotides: TGTGCCAGCAGCAGGAGAGATCGGTATACGCAGTATTTT.

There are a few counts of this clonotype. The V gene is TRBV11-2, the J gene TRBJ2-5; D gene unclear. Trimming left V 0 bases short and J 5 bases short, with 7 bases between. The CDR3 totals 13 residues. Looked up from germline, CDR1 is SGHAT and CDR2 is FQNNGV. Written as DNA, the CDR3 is TGTGCCAGCAGCTTAGATGGTTCGGAGACCCAGTACTTC. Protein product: CASSLDGSETQYF.

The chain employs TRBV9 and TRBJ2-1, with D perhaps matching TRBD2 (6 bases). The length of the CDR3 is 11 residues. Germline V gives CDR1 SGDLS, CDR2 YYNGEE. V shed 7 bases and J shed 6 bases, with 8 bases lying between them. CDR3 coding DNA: TGTGCCAGCGACGGGGGCAATGAGCAGTTCTTC. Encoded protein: CASDGGNEQFF. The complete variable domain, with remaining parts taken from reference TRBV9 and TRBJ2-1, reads DSGVTQTPKHLITATGQRVTLRCSPRSGDLSVYWYQQSLDQGLQFLIQYYNGEERAKGNILERFSAQQFPDLHSELNLSSLELGDSALYFCASDGGNEQFFGPGTRLTVL.